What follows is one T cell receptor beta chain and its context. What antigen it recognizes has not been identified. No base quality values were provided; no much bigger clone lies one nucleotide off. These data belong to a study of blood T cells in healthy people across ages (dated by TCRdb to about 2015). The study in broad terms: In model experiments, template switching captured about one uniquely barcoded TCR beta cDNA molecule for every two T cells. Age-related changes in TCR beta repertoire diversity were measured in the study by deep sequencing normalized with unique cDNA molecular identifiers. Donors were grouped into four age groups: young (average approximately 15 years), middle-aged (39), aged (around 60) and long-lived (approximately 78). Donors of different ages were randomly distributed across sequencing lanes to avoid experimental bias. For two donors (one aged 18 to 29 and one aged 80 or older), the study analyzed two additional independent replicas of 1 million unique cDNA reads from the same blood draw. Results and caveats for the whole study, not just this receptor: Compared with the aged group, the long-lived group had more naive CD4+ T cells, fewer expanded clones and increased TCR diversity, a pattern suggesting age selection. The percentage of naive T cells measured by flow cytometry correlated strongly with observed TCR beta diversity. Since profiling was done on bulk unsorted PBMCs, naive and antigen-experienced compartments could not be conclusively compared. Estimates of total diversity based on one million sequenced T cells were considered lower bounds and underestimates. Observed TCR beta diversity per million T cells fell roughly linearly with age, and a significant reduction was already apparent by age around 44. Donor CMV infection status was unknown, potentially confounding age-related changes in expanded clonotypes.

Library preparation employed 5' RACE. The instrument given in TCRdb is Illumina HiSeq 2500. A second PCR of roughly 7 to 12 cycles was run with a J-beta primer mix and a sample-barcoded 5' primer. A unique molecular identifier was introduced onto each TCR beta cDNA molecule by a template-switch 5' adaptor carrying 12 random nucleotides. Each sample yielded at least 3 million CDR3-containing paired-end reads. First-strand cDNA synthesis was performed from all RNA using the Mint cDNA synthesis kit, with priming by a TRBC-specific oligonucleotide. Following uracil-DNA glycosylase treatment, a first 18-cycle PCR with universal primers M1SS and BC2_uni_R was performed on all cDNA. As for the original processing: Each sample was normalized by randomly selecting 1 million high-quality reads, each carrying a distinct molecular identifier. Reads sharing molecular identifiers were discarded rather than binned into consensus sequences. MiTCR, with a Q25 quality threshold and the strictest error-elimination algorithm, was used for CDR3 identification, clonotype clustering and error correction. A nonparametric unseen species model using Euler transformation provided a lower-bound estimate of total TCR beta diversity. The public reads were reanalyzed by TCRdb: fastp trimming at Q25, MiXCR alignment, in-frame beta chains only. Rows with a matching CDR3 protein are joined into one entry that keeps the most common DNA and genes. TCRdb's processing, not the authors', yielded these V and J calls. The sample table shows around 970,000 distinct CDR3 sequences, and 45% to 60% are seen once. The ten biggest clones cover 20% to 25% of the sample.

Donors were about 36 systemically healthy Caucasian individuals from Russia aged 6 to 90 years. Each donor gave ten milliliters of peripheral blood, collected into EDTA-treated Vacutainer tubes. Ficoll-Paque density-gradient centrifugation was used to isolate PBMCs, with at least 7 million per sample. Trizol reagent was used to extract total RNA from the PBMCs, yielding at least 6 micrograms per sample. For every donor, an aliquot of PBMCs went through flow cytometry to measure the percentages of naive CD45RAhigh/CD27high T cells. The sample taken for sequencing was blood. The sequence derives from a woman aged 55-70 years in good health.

The nucleotides are TGTGCCAGCACTACAGGAGTAACTAATGAAAAACTGTTTTTT. The encoded protein is CASTTGVTNEKLFF. This sequence uses TRBV3-1 and TRBJ1-4, with TRBD1 perhaps the D gene, on 5 matching bases. Inclusive of the bounding cysteine and phenylalanine, the CDR3 is 14 residues long. Only the CDR3 DNA stays, 42 bases, in frame from base 1. CDR1 LGHDT and CDR2 YNNKEL were looked up in the germline V gene (reference sequence). V and J lose 7 bases and 1 base, and a span of 10 bases separates them.